This passage covers 2 T cell receptor beta chains from one sample sequenced in a study of blood T cell repertoires in COVID-19. Sequencing used immunoSEQ multiplex PCR; TCRdb keeps in-frame clones, though not all of them. The table lists over 150,000 clones, approximately 87% of them singletons, with around an eighth in the top ten. The source material was peripheral blood. These receptors originate from a woman in her 70s with COVID-19, enrolled during active disease.

The genes are TRBV6-2 or TRBV6-3 and TRBJ2-1; TRBD2 matches at 8 bases. CDR1 and CDR2 from the germline V gene are MNHEY and SVGEGT. J was trimmed by 3 bases and V by 6 bases; bases with no gene match: 4. CDR3 length equals 14 residues. CDR3 sequence: CASSLAGRYNEQFF. The CDR3 DNA is TGTGCCAGCAGCCTAGCGGGCCGCTACAATGAGCAGTTCTTC.

This sequence joins TRBV19 and TRBJ2-3; 9 bases agree with TRBD1. Losses at the gene ends were 4 bases for V and 1 base for J; bases not matched to a gene: 15. CDR1 is LNHDA and CDR2 is SQIVND in the germline V gene (reference sequence). This CDR3 contains 19 residues. CDR3 region: CASSNPRDRDRPRTDTQYF. The CDR3 DNA is TGTGCCAGTAGTAACCCCCGGGACAGGGATAGGCCTCGCACAGATACGCAGTATTTT. Looking up the rest from reference TRBV19 and TRBJ2-3 gives the full variable domain: DGGITQSPKYLFRKEGQNVTLSCEQNLNHDAMYWYRQDPGQGLRLIYYSQIVNDFQKGDIAEGYSVSREKKESFPLTVTSAQKNPTAFYLCASSNPRDRDRPRTDTQYFGPGTRLTVL.